This TCR beta chain was identified during a study of cytomegalovirus exposure and HLA in healthy donors. Study results and caveats: The likely origin of a cluster of highly shared sequence variants was a sequencing artifact. Because they were indistinguishable, some V segments, including TRBV6-2 and TRBV6-3, were excluded. In a later analysis, several top co-occurrence clusters appeared linked to parvovirus B19, influenza, CMV and Epstein-Barr virus.

In germline, CDR1 is MGHRA, CDR2 YSYEKL. Unmatched junction bases numbered 4, after V lost 4 bases and J lost 8 bases. This CDR3 contains 13 residues. PCR primers comprised 60 Vbeta and 13 Jbeta primers. The data were produced by immunoSEQ multiplex PCR, yet TCRdb's version contains in-frame clones alone and is incomplete. The sample records approximately 180,000 clones, roughly 87% being singletons. A word on this clone: The target antigen is unknown.

The sequencing input was PBMCs. This clonotype was sampled from a girl in the first two years of life in good health and CMV-seronegative. The chain employs TRBV4-1 and TRBJ1-1; 10 positions agree with TRBD1. The CDR3: CASSPRTGGEAFF. In nucleotides, the CDR3 is TGCGCCAGCAGCCCTCGGACAGGGGGGGAAGCTTTCTTT.